These 9 T cell receptor beta chains were sequenced from one sample in a study of PD-L1 blockade in urothelial cancer. This table comes from immunoSEQ multiplex PCR, and its TCRdb copy is limited to in-frame clones, with some not included. The sample contains about 51,000 clones, roughly 86% of which appear only once. The material sequenced was PBMCs, taken around atezolizumab (anti-PD-L1) treatment. The receptors shown here come from a man aged 55 to 70 with urothelial cancer.

The chain employs TRBV6-5 and TRBJ2-7; tentative D call: TRBD1 (6 bases). CDR3 length equals 12 residues. Deletions cut 6 bases from V and 3 bases from J, with 9 bases between. Germline CDR1 is MNHEY and CDR2 is SVGAGI. The CDR3: CASRGQSYEQYF. CDR3 DNA sequence: TGTGCCAGCAGGGGACAAAGCTACGAGCAGTACTTC.

The chain carries TRBV19 and TRBJ1-6, with D possibly TRBD1 on 5 matching bases. The CDR3 has 16 residues. Deletions cut 5 bases from V and 8 bases from J, with 19 bases between. CDR1 is LNHDA, CDR2 SQIVND, per germline (reference sequence). The CDR3 sequence is CASSSPGRPRDSPLHF. CDR3 DNA sequence: TGTGCCAGTAGTTCTCCTGGACGGCCCAGGGATTCACCCCTCCACTTT.

This clone has only a few counts. This sequence joins TRBV21-1 and TRBJ2-7; the D call of TRBD2 is as the table states it, not checked on the DNA. TRBV21-1 is noted as a pseudogene. The CDR3 spans 18 residues. The CDR3 here is CASSKGGRTSGGAYEQYF. CDR3 nucleotides: TGTGCCAGCAGCAAAGGTGGTCGGACTAGCGGGGGGGCCTACGAGCAGTACTTC.

CDR3 DNA: TGTGCCAGCAGCTTAGGGGCAGGGGATACGCAGTATTTT. Translating it yields CASSLGAGDTQYF. This chain uses TRBV13 with TRBJ2-3; maybe TRBD1 (5 bases). Trimming left V 0 bases short and J 6 bases short, with 7 bases between. The CDR3 runs 13 residues. Germline V gives CDR1 PRHDT, CDR2 FYEKMQ (reference sequence).

The V gene is TRBV19, the J gene TRBJ1-4; 9 nucleotides line up with TRBD1. CDR3 length: 17 residues. V was clipped by 7 bases and J by 7 bases; unmatched bases: 16. Germline V gives CDR1 LNHDA, CDR2 SQIVND (reference sequence). The CDR3, as DNA: TGTGCCAGTACCTCTACCCCCACACAGGGGGCGGGTGAAAAACTGTTTTTT. Translated: CASTSTPTQGAGEKLFF.

J is TRBJ2-1 and V is TRBV2, with 7 bases lining up with TRBD1. This CDR3 has 15 amino acids. Germline V gene data show CDR1 as SNHLY and CDR2 as FYNNEI. With 5 bases clipped from V and 2 bases from J, the junction kept 6 bases outside the gene matches. Written as DNA, the CDR3 is TGTGCCAGCAGTTACCGGGACAGAACCTACAATGAGCAGTTCTTC. Amino acid sequence: CASSYRDRTYNEQFF. Based on the CDR3 plus reference TRBV2 and TRBJ2-1, the full variable domain is EPEVTQTPSHQVTQMGQEVILRCVPISNHLYFYWYRQILGQKVEFLVSFYNNEISEKSEIFDDQFSVERPDGSNFTLKIRSTKLEDSAMYFCASSYRDRTYNEQFFGPGTRLTVL.

This clone was recorded once. V and J are TRBV5-1 and TRBJ2-7; 7 bases align to TRBD1. The CDR3 covers 15 residues. Per the germline V gene, CDR1 is SGHRS and CDR2 is YFSETQ. Losses at the gene ends were 0 bases for V and 3 bases for J; bases not matched to a gene: 6. CDR3 nucleotide sequence: TGCGCCAGCAGCTTGGAGGCAGGGGGTATCTACGAGCAGTACTTC. This codes for CASSLEAGGIYEQYF.

The rearrangement joins TRBV19 to TRBJ2-1; TRBD2 aligns across 7 bases. CDR3 length equals 14 residues. J was trimmed by 8 bases and V by 6 bases; bases with no gene match: 10. From germline, CDR1 is LNHDA and CDR2 SQIVND (reference sequence). The chain's CDR3 is CASRGLAGVYEQFF. The CDR3 DNA sequence: TGTGCCAGTAGGGGCCTGGCGGGGGTGTATGAGCAGTTCTTC.

V gene TRBV7-2 combines with J gene TRBJ1-3, with unresolved D. Germline values: CDR1 SGHTA, CDR2 FQGNSA. The CDR3 runs 14 residues. V lost 1 base and J lost 7, with 11 bases in between. The CDR3 region is CASSLDSVRNTIYF. In DNA form, the CDR3 reads TGTGCCAGCAGCTTAGACTCGGTGCGGAACACCATATATTTT.